Listed below are T cell receptor beta chains from one sample, sequenced in a study of blood T cell repertoires in COVID-19. TCRdb's copy holds only in-frame clones and misses some; the assay was immunoSEQ multiplex PCR. This sample carries about 81,000 clones, about nine tenths of them seen once, and the ten largest clones take 10% to 15%. Sequences were obtained from peripheral blood. The receptor set was obtained from a man between 65 and 85 years old with active or convalescent COVID-19. Each CDR3 is given with its conserved first and last residue. D genes are given only for firm matches. Clone size is shown for a subset of rows, as once, few, many or a class of expanded clone.

V gene: TRBV18
J gene: TRBJ1-1
D gene: NA
clone size: NA
CDR3 protein: CASSPPRVGTEAFF
CDR3 DNA: TGTGCCAGCTCACCACCCAGGGTGGGCACTGAAGCTTTCTTT

V gene: TRBV11-2
J gene: TRBJ2-1
D gene: NA
clone size: NA
CDR3 protein: CASSLQLAGEQFF
CDR3 DNA: TGTGCCAGCAGCTTGCAACTAGCAGGGGAGCAGTTCTTC

V gene: TRBV5-1
J gene: TRBJ2-2
D gene: NA
clone size: NA
CDR3 protein: CASSFNYDTGELFF
CDR3 DNA: TGCGCCAGCAGCTTCAACTATGACACCGGGGAGCTGTTTTTT

V gene: TRBV2
J gene: TRBJ2-1
D gene: NA
clone size: NA
CDR3 protein: CATGGRSSYNEQFF
CDR3 DNA: TGTGCCACCGGTGGGAGAAGCTCCTACAATGAGCAGTTCTTC

V gene: TRBV7-9
J gene: TRBJ1-1
D gene: NA
clone size: once
CDR3 protein: CASSFGQLNTEAFF
CDR3 DNA: TGTGCCAGCAGCTTCGGACAGTTGAACACTGAAGCTTTCTTT

V gene: TRBV5-1
J gene: TRBJ2-5
D gene: TRBD1
clone size: NA
CDR3 protein: CASSPRTGETETQYF
CDR3 DNA: TGCGCCAGCAGCCCACGGACAGGGGAGACGGAGACCCAGTACTTC

V gene: TRBV5-8
J gene: TRBJ2-3
D gene: TRBD1
clone size: NA
CDR3 protein: CASSPGQGTWSTQYF
CDR3 DNA: TGTGCCAGCAGCCCCGGACAGGGCACATGGAGTACGCAGTATTTT

V gene: TRBV4-3
J gene: TRBJ2-1
D gene: TRBD2
clone size: NA
CDR3 protein: CASSQGLAGVSYNEQFF
CDR3 DNA: TGCGCCAGCAGCCAAGGACTAGCGGGGGTATCCTACAATGAGCAGTTCTTC

V gene: TRBV3-1/TRBV3-2
J gene: TRBJ1-1
D gene: NA
clone size: NA
CDR3 protein: CASSQVGDTEAFF
CDR3 DNA: TGTGCCAGCAGCCAGGTGGGAGACACTGAAGCTTTCTTT

V gene: TRBV5-4
J gene: TRBJ1-1
D gene: NA
clone size: NA
CDR3 protein: CASSPGPNTEAFF
CDR3 DNA: TGTGCCAGCAGCCCAGGGCCAAACACTGAAGCTTTCTTT

V gene: TRBV9
J gene: TRBJ1-2
D gene: TRBD1
clone size: once
CDR3 protein: CASSSPGTGYGYTF
CDR3 DNA: TGTGCCAGCAGCTCCCCGGGGACAGGCTATGGCTACACCTTC

V gene: TRBV10-2
J gene: TRBJ1-1
D gene: TRBD1
clone size: NA
CDR3 protein: CASKDRKTEAFF
CDR3 DNA: TGCGCCAGCAAGGACAGGAAGACTGAAGCTTTCTTT

V gene: TRBV10-1
J gene: TRBJ1-2
D gene: NA
clone size: NA
CDR3 protein: CASRIQTRKMRVDYGYTF
CDR3 DNA: TGCGCCAGCAGGATCCAAACCCGGAAGATGAGGGTTGACTATGGCTACACCTTC

V gene: TRBV9
J gene: TRBJ2-1
D gene: TRBD2
clone size: NA
CDR3 protein: CASSPRTSGGYEQFF
CDR3 DNA: TGTGCCAGCAGCCCTCGGACTAGCGGGGGATATGAGCAGTTCTTC

V gene: TRBV19
J gene: TRBJ1-5
D gene: TRBD1
clone size: NA
CDR3 protein: CASSISGQGDSKPQHF
CDR3 DNA: TGTGCCAGTAGTATTTCGGGACAGGGGGATTCAAAGCCCCAGCATTTT

V gene: TRBV5-1
J gene: TRBJ1-3
D gene: NA
clone size: NA
CDR3 protein: CASSLAITGGNTIYF
CDR3 DNA: TGCGCCAGCAGCTTGGCCATAACAGGTGGAAACACCATATATTTT

V gene: TRBV5-1
J gene: TRBJ2-2
D gene: TRBD2
clone size: NA
CDR3 protein: CASSVTSGGTGELFF
CDR3 DNA: TGCGCCAGCAGCGTGACTAGCGGGGGAACCGGGGAGCTGTTTTTT

V gene: TRBV2
J gene: TRBJ1-5
D gene: NA
clone size: NA
CDR3 protein: CASSGSRQPQHF
CDR3 DNA: TGTGCCAGCAGTGGTTCCAGACAGCCCCAGCATTTT

V gene: TRBV13
J gene: TRBJ1-6
D gene: NA
clone size: NA
CDR3 protein: CASRSREGNSPLHF
CDR3 DNA: TGTGCCAGCAGGAGCCGGGAGGGTAATTCACCCCTCCACTTT

V gene: TRBV28
J gene: TRBJ1-2
D gene: TRBD1
clone size: NA
CDR3 protein: CASRADRGREGGYTF
CDR3 DNA: TGTGCCAGCAGGGCGGACAGGGGACGGGAGGGGGGCTACACCTTC

V gene: TRBV23-1
J gene: TRBJ1-5
D gene: NA
clone size: NA
CDR3 protein: CASSQSRQGNQPQHF
CDR3 DNA: TGCGCCAGCAGTCAATCGCGCCAGGGCAATCAGCCCCAGCATTTT

V gene: TRBV5-1
J gene: TRBJ2-1
D gene: TRBD2
clone size: NA
CDR3 protein: CASSFFSTSGGPSEQFF
CDR3 DNA: TGCGCCAGCAGCTTCTTCTCGACTAGCGGGGGGCCGAGTGAGCAGTTCTTC